This T cell receptor (beta chain) was obtained from a study of blood T cell repertoires in COVID-19. The data were produced by immunoSEQ multiplex PCR, yet TCRdb's version contains in-frame clones alone and is incomplete. This table has 350,000 or so clones, about 90% appearing once. Germline CDR1 LNHNV, CDR2 YYDKDF (reference sequence). There are 14 residues in the CDR3. V was pared by 4 bases and J by 1 base, with 10 bases between. This receptor was obtained from a woman in her 30s who had recovered from COVID-19. The rearrangement links TRBV15 to TRBJ1-1, with TRBD1 as a possible D gene (5 bases). Sequencing was done on a sample of PBMCs or T cells enriched from blood (not recorded which). CDR3 sequence reads: CATSIADKNTEAFF. As DNA, the CDR3 is TGTGCCACCAGCATTGCGGACAAGAACACTGAAGCTTTCTTT.